This entry describes one T cell receptor beta chain. The data originate from a study of OX40 agonist ivuxolimab in advanced cancers. The V end was cut by 6 bases, the J end by 6 bases, with 9 bases between. CDR3 length: 12 amino acids. Germline lookup yields CDR1 LNHDA and CDR2 SQIVND (reference sequence). Clones were read by immunoSEQ multiplex PCR, and TCRdb kept only the in-frame ones, dropping some. The data hold over 45,000 clones, with about 89% observed a single time. The TCR was taken from an adult with an advanced solid tumor such as melanoma, head and neck, liver or kidney cancer. The chain combines TRBV19 with TRBJ1-5; D remains unclear. The sample in question was CD4+ or CD8+ T cells sorted from blood, obtained in a trial of the OX40 agonist ivuxolimab. Here the CDR3 DNA reads TGTGCCAGTAGGGTGGGCGGTCAGCCCCAGCATTTT. The encoded protein is CASRVGGQPQHF.